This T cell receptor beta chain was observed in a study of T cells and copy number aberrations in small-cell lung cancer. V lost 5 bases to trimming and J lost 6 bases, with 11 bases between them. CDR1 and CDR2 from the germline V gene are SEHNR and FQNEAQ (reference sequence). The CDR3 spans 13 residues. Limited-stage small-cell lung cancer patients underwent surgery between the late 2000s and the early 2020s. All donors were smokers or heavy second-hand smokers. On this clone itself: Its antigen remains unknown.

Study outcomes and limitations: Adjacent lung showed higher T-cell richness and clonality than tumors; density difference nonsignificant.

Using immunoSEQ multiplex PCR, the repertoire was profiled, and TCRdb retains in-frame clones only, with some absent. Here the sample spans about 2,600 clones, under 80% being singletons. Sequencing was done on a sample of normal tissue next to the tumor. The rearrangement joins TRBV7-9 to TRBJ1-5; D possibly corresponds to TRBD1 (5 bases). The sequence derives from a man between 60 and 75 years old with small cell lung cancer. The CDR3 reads CASSGGSSQPQHF. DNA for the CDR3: TGTGCCAGCAGCGGGGGGTCAAGTCAGCCCCAGCATTTT.